This entry lists 20 T cell receptor beta chains sequenced from one sample in a study of control samples from healthy donors and cancer patients. Here immunoSEQ multiplex PCR was the method, and the copy in TCRdb shows in-frame clones only, minus some. The sample records tens of thousands of clones, roughly 94% being singletons. The material sequenced was blood. The receptors stem from a man in his sixties in good health.

The V and J genes are TRBV5-1 and TRBJ2-3; a weak D match, TRBD1 (5 bases). V was trimmed by 3 bases and J by 3 bases, leaving 14 bases between them. Germline-derived CDR1 and CDR2 are SGHRS and YFSETQ. The CDR3 spans 15 residues. CDR3 in DNA: TGCGCCAGCAGCTCCCTGGGGTACAGGACAGATACGCAGTATTTT. This translates into CASSSLGYRTDTQYF. Drawing the rest from reference TRBV5-1 and TRBJ2-3, the complete variable domain is KAGVTQTPRYLIKTRGQQVTLSCSPISGHRSVSWYQQTPGQGLQFLFEYFSETQRNKGNFPGRFSGRQFSNSRSEMNVSTLELGDSALYLCASSSLGYRTDTQYFGPGTRLTVL.

V is TRBV10-1 and J is TRBJ2-1, with 11 bases that match TRBD2. The CDR3 is 17 residues long. Trimming removed 2 bases from V and 10 bases from J; junction bases left unmatched: 13. Germline CDR1 and CDR2: WNHNN and SYGVQD (reference sequence). The CDR3 spells CASSEMMPSGRTGEQFF. The CDR3 DNA reads TGCGCCAGCAGTGAGATGATGCCTAGCGGGAGGACCGGGGAGCAGTTCTTC.

The chain recombines TRBV28 with TRBJ2-2, with D unclear. V was pared by 1 base and J by 2 bases, with 2 bases between. Germline CDR1 reads MDHEN; CDR2 reads SYDVKM. The CDR3 totals 13 residues. This CDR3 reads CASSLSNTGELFF. The CDR3 nucleotides read TGTGCCAGCAGTTTATCTAACACCGGGGAGCTGTTTTTT.

V is TRBV7-9 and J is TRBJ2-3; D perhaps matches TRBD2 (5 bases). The CDR3 extends over 16 amino acids. Germline V gene data show CDR1 as SEHNR and CDR2 as FQNEAQ (reference sequence). Trimming took 1 base from V and 5 from J, leaving 16 bases between them. CDR3 DNA sequence: TGTGCCAGCAGCTTAGGTCCCACTTACGGAGGAGATACGCAGTATTTT. It is translated as CASSLGPTYGGDTQYF. Full variable domain (missing parts from reference TRBV7-9 and TRBJ2-3): DTGVSQNPRHKITKRGQNVTFRCDPISEHNRLYWYRQTLGQGPEFLTYFQNEAQLEKSRLLSDRFSAERPKGSFSTLEIQRTEQGDSAMYLCASSLGPTYGGDTQYFGPGTRLTVL.

This clone was seen a single time. The genes are TRBV2 and TRBJ2-5; D is possibly TRBD2 (6 bases). V shed 3 bases and J shed 3 bases, with 11 bases lying between them. The germline V gene has CDR1 SNHLY and CDR2 FYNNEI. CDR3 length: 14 amino acids. CDR3 protein: CASSDSRGKETQYF. The DNA for the CDR3 is TGTGCCAGCAGTGATTCCCGGGGGAAAGAGACCCAGTACTTC.

The chain links TRBV18 to TRBJ1-1; no clear D. This CDR3 has 14 residues. V lost 6 bases, J lost 2 bases, and 13 bases lay in between. Germline V gene data show CDR1 as KGHSH and CDR2 as LQKENI. The chain's CDR3 is CASSAGRSNTEAFF. CDR3 nucleotides: TGTGCCAGCTCTGCCGGCCGCAGTAACACTGAAGCTTTCTTT.

The table lists this clone with a count of one. The rearrangement uses TRBV5-4 and TRBJ2-1, with D perhaps TRBD1 (6 bases). The CDR3 contains 14 residues. Germline V CDR1 and CDR2: SGHNT, YYREEE (reference sequence). Between the trimmed V and J ends, which lost 3 bases and 2 bases, there was a span of 9 bases. CDR3 coding DNA: TGTGCCAGCAGCTCGGACAGAGCCTACAATGAGCAGTTCTTC. Its protein product is CASSSDRAYNEQFF.

This chain uses TRBV6-4 with TRBJ1-2; D may be TRBD1 (6 bases). CDR1 is MRHNA, CDR2 SNTAGT, per germline. The CDR3 runs to 14 residues. Trimming pared 5 bases from V and 7 bases from J, leaving 17 bases between. The CDR3 region is CASSTGTPYGGYTF. In nucleotides, the CDR3 is TGTGCCAGCAGTACCGGGACACCATATGGTGGCTACACCTTC.

The CDR3 DNA sequence: TGCAGCGTTGTGATTGGTGGGACAGGTAATCAGCCCCAGCATTTT. This translates into CSVVIGGTGNQPQHF. The V and J genes are TRBV29-1 and TRBJ1-5; the match to TRBD1 covers 8 bases. V lost 4 bases to trimming and J lost 4 bases; unmatched junction nucleotides: 9. CDR3 length: 15 residues. Germline lookup yields CDR1 SQVTM and CDR2 ANQGSEA.

The chain uses TRBV15 and TRBJ2-2; 8 nucleotides match TRBD2. CDR1 is LNHNV and CDR2 is YYDKDF in the germline V gene (reference sequence). Germline trimming cut 0 bases from V and 0 bases from J; bases unmatched to any gene: 6. This CDR3 comprises 18 residues. CDR3 bases: TGTGCCACCAGCAGAGATTGGACGGGACTAGCGAACACCGGGGAGCTGTTTTTT. Translated, it gives CATSRDWTGLANTGELFF.

V usage is TRBV7-9 and J usage is TRBJ1-1; D remains ambiguous. Germline V CDR1 and CDR2: SEHNR, FQNEAQ (reference sequence). V lost 11 bases and J 4 bases, leaving 14 bases between the germline ends. The CDR3 loop spans 12 amino acids. The CDR3: CASSFGSTEAFF. The CDR3 DNA is TGTGCCTCGAGTTTCGGGAGCACTGAAGCTTTCTTT.

The chain has TRBV30 and TRBJ2-1; D possibly corresponds to TRBD2 (5 bases). Trimming took off 3 bases at V and 7 bases at J, with 13 bases between the two ends. The length of the CDR3 is 13 residues. Germline V gene sequence: CDR1 GTSNPN, CDR2 SVGIG (reference sequence). CDR3 amino acids: CAWRAGSGNEQFF. The CDR3 coding sequence is TGTGCCTGGAGGGCGGGTAGTGGAAATGAGCAGTTCTTC.

The V and J genes are TRBV23-1 and TRBJ2-1, with 7 bases identical to TRBD1. TRBV23-1 is an ORF for which the function is uncertain. V was pared by 5 bases and J by 4 bases, with 8 bases of the junction left unmatched. This CDR3 comprises 15 residues. The CDR3 DNA reads as TGCGCCAGCAGTTTAAAAGGGGGCTTTTACAATGAGCAGTTCTTC. Protein: CASSLKGGFYNEQFF.

This chain connects TRBV9 to TRBJ2-3; 15 bases line up with TRBD2. CDR1 and CDR2 (germline): SGDLS, YYNGEE. V dropped 6 bases and J dropped 4; count of bases not matched to a gene: 6. The CDR3 covers 16 residues. CDR3 bases: TGTGCCAGCACTCGCGGACTAGCGGGAGGGCCAGATACGCAGTATTTT. This translates into CASTRGLAGGPDTQYF.

This chain uses TRBV5-4 with TRBJ2-3, with TRBD2 matching 8 bases. CDR1 is SGHNT and CDR2 is YYREEE in the germline V gene (reference sequence). The length of the CDR3 is 16 residues. The ends lost 3 bases at V and 2 bases at J; junction bases unmatched: 8. The CDR3 reads CASSSATGGATDTQYF. The DNA for the CDR3 is TGTGCCAGCAGCTCCGCAACGGGAGGGGCCACAGATACGCAGTATTTT.

DNA of the CDR3: TGTGCCAGCAGCGTAGCCCAGGGTATAAACAATGAGCAGTTCTTC. Its translation: CASSVAQGINNEQFF. The V and J genes are TRBV9 and TRBJ2-1, with D maybe TRBD1 (5 bases). The germline V gene has CDR1 SGDLS and CDR2 YYNGEE. V shed 0 bases and J shed 5 bases, with 12 bases lying between them. The CDR3 loop spans 15 amino acids.

J is TRBJ1-5 and V is TRBV19; D perhaps matches TRBD1 (5 bases). Germline CDR1 and CDR2: LNHDA and SQIVND (reference sequence). The V end was cut by 4 bases, the J end by 11 bases, with 15 bases between. The CDR3 length is 13 residues. The CDR3 loop is CASSREGQGAQHF. CDR3 nucleotide sequence: TGTGCCAGTAGTAGAGAGGGCCAAGGGGCCCAGCATTTT.

The chain uses TRBV29-1 and TRBJ2-3; D possibly uses TRBD1 or TRBD2 (5 bases each). Trimming took off 8 bases at V and 0 bases at J, with 12 bases between the two ends. This CDR3 has 13 amino acids. Germline lookup yields CDR1 SQVTM and CDR2 ANQGSEA. CDR3 in DNA: TGCAGCCCCCGGGACCCTAGCACAGATACGCAGTATTTT. Protein sequence: CSPRDPSTDTQYF.

V gene TRBV19 combines with J gene TRBJ2-5; either TRBD1 or TRBD2 may fit D (5 bases each). The CDR3 consists of 14 residues. The V end was cut by 3 bases, the J end by 3 bases, with 11 bases between. In germline, CDR1 is LNHDA, CDR2 SQIVND (reference sequence). The CDR3 DNA reads TGTGCCAGTAGTATGAGGGGAATCGAAGAGACCCAGTACTTC. Translating gives CASSMRGIEETQYF.

The chain has TRBV7-9 and TRBJ2-3, with D tentatively TRBD1 (5 bases). V lost 4 bases, J lost 1 base, and 18 bases lay in between. This CDR3 has 17 amino acids. Germline V CDR1 and CDR2: SEHNR, FQNEAQ (reference sequence). CDR3 DNA: TGTGCCAGCAGCTCAAGGGTAACAGGTCTTGGCACAGATACGCAGTATTTT. This codes for CASSSRVTGLGTDTQYF.